This T cell receptor (beta chain) was captured by sequencing in a study of blood T cell repertoires in COVID-19. At the level of the study: The samples span acute and convalescent COVID-19 from the United States, Italy and Spain. T cells, B-cell-depleted T cells, or PBMCs supplied cDNA or gDNA.

Patients at the Seattle site were enrolled during active infection and followed longitudinally. As handled by the study authors: Reference gene primer amplification yielded estimated nucleated cell counts. The protocol was immunoSEQ multiplex PCR, while the TCRdb copy is restricted to in-frame clones and leaves out a portion. That table furnishes V, J and clone size, whereas the DNA furnished D and trimming. Of a few hundred thousand clones listed, 91% are singletons. Losses at the gene ends were 6 bases for V and 3 bases for J; bases not matched to a gene: 9. CDR1 is LNHDA and CDR2 is SQIVND in the germline V gene (reference sequence). The CDR3 totals 16 residues.

This chain connects TRBV19 to TRBJ2-1; 9 bases are a match to TRBD1. The origin of this receptor is a person under 35 with COVID-19, enrolled during active disease. The sequencing sample was made of peripheral blood. CDR3 residues: CASRKQGASGYNEQFF. The CDR3 region has the DNA TGTGCCAGTAGGAAACAGGGGGCGAGTGGCTACAATGAGCAGTTCTTC. Filled out from reference TRBV19 and TRBJ2-1, the complete variable domain reads DGGITQSPKYLFRKEGQNVTLSCEQNLNHDAMYWYRQDPGQGLRLIYYSQIVNDFQKGDIAEGYSVSREKKESFPLTVTSAQKNPTAFYLCASRKQGASGYNEQFFGPGTRLTVL.